Each of the 30 T cell receptor beta chains below was sequenced from the same sample in a study of human T cells and chemical hapten exposure. Specified time point: pre-sensitization, week 0. As to treatment: therapeutic diphenylcyclopropenone sensitization with weekly scalp DPC. One entry per CDR3 protein results from TCRdb running MiXCR on the RACE reads. The sample records approximately 400,000 distinct CDR3 sequences, 5.1% being singletons. Material: whole blood, obtained in connection with sensitization to the hapten diphenylcyclopropenone (DPC). These receptors were obtained from a woman in her fifties or sixties with alopecia areata. Some clones in this sample may be carry-over from other donors' samples.

This clonotype showed up many times. V gene TRBV5-1 combines with J gene TRBJ2-5, with no clear D. Germline CDR1 SGHRS, CDR2 YFSETQ. This CDR3 contains 13 residues. V was trimmed by 4 bases and J by 1 base, leaving 8 bases between them. The DNA for the CDR3 is TGCGCCAGCAGCCCCGGCAGCCAAGAGACCCAGTACTTC. This sequence encodes CASSPGSQETQYF.

The V and J genes are TRBV7-9 and TRBJ2-4; D is tentatively TRBD1 or TRBD2 (5 bases each). The ends were cut back, 5 bases at V and 1 base at J, with 18 bases in the middle. The CDR3 contains 17 residues. CDR1 and CDR2 (germline): SEHNR, FQNEAQ (reference sequence). The CDR3 region is CASSRPVGTRAKNIQYF. Written as DNA, the CDR3 is TGTGCCAGCAGCCGCCCAGTTGGGACGAGGGCCAAAAACATTCAGTACTTC.

This clonotype has a count of ten or more. V usage is TRBV29-1 and J usage is TRBJ2-6, with D unresolved. Trimming shortened V by 2 bases and J by 2 bases, and 10 bases separated the two germline ends. This CDR3 is built from 15 residues. Germline V gene sequence: CDR1 SQVTM, CDR2 ANQGSEA. CDR3 residues: CSVEIWSPGANVLTF. For the CDR3, the DNA is TGCAGCGTTGAAATTTGGAGCCCTGGGGCCAACGTCCTGACTTTC.

This clonotype was seen more than once but under ten times. The rearrangement uses TRBV14 and TRBJ1-1; 10 bases map to TRBD1. This CDR3 has 13 amino acids. Germline CDR1 SGHDN, CDR2 FVKESK. With V trimmed by 10 bases and J by 6 bases, 8 bases remained unmatched. The CDR3 sequence: CATPGQGRAEAFF. The CDR3 DNA reads TGTGCCACCCCGGGACAGGGGAGGGCTGAAGCTTTCTTT. Full variable domain (missing parts from reference TRBV14 and TRBJ1-1): EAGVTQFPSHSVIEKGQTVTLRCDPISGHDNLYWYRRVMGKEIKFLLHFVKESKQDESGMPNNRFLAERTGGTYSTLKVQPAELEDSGVYFCATPGQGRAEAFFGQGTRLTVV.

This clonotype was observed many times. CDR3 residues: CASSDRGAYNYGYTF. CDR3 DNA sequence: TGTGCCAGCAGTGACAGGGGGGCTTACAACTATGGCTACACCTTC. This chain connects TRBV2 to TRBJ1-2; 7 bases are a match to TRBD1. The CDR3 consists of 15 residues. Germline CDR1 reads SNHLY; CDR2 reads FYNNEI. V trimming: 3 bases; J trimming: 2 bases; junction bases outside the gene matches: 6.

V and J are TRBV5-1 and TRBJ1-6, with D maybe TRBD1 (5 bases). There are 15 residues in the CDR3. V was cut by 4 bases and J by 9 bases, with 17 bases left in between. The germline V gene encodes CDR1 SGHRS and CDR2 YFSETQ. CDR3 sequence reads: CASSLDISGGSPLHF. For the CDR3, the DNA is TGCGCCAGCAGCCTGGATATAAGTGGGGGTTCACCCCTCCACTTT.

The V and J genes are TRBV2 and TRBJ1-1; D call uncertain. CDR1 SNHLY and CDR2 FYNNEI come from the germline V gene. The CDR3 covers 12 residues. The ends were cut back, 8 bases at V and 5 bases at J, with 12 bases in the middle. CDR3 sequence: CASLEVGTEAFF. In DNA form, the CDR3 reads TGTGCCAGCCTTGAGGTAGGGACTGAAGCTTTCTTT.

This clonotype was observed at least ten times. The chain uses TRBV3-1 and TRBJ2-1; D is ambiguous. Germline V lookup: CDR1 LGHDT, CDR2 YNNKEL (reference sequence). The CDR3 length is 14 residues. The V end lost 0 bases, the J end lost 6 bases, and 9 bases lay between the germline ends. The CDR3 DNA sequence: TGTGCCAGCAGCCAAGATGGCAGGAGCAATGAGCAGTTCTTC. This encodes CASSQDGRSNEQFF.

V gene TRBV2 combines with J gene TRBJ2-5; a weak D match, TRBD2 (5 bases). Trimming shortened V by 6 bases and J by 5 bases, and 13 bases separated the two germline ends. CDR1 is SNHLY, CDR2 FYNNEI, per germline. This CDR3 spans 13 amino acids. The CDR3 DNA follows: TGTGCCAGCAGCTATCTAGGGAGTGAGACCCAGTACTTC. Translation gives CASSYLGSETQYF.

The CDR3 nucleotides are TGCGCCAGCAGTTTACTAGCGGGAGTATTTCAAGATACGCAGTATTTT. Protein: CASSLLAGVFQDTQYF. The V and J genes are TRBV10-2 and TRBJ2-3; TRBD2 matches 11 bases. Trimming removed 5 bases from V and 5 bases from J; junction bases left unmatched: 9. CDR3 length equals 16 residues. CDR1 is WSHSY, CDR2 SAAADI, per germline.

This clonotype appeared many times. The chain has TRBV12-3 or TRBV12-4 and TRBJ2-7; 10 bases agree with TRBD2. There are 15 residues in the CDR3. J was trimmed by 0 bases and V by 5 bases; bases with no gene match: 4. Written as DNA, the CDR3 is TGTGCCAGCAGTAAGCTAGCGGGAGACTCCTACGAGCAGTACTTC. Its protein product is CASSKLAGDSYEQYF.

V usage is TRBV5-1 and J usage is TRBJ2-5; D is perhaps TRBD2 (5 bases). Germline V gives CDR1 SGHRS, CDR2 YFSETQ. The CDR3 is made up of 13 amino acids. The germline V and J ends were trimmed by 4 bases and 5 bases, with 12 bases remaining between them. CDR3 nucleotide sequence: TGCGCCAGCAGCCCGGAGGCGTTTGAGACCCAGTACTTC. This codes for CASSPEAFETQYF. Filled out from reference TRBV5-1 and TRBJ2-5, the complete variable domain reads KAGVTQTPRYLIKTRGQQVTLSCSPISGHRSVSWYQQTPGQGLQFLFEYFSETQRNKGNFPGRFSGRQFSNSRSEMNVSTLELGDSALYLCASSPEAFETQYFGPGTRLLVL.

This clonotype has ten or more counts. The chain couples TRBV7-9 to TRBJ2-5, with no clear D. The germline gives CDR1 SEHNR, CDR2 FQNEAQ (reference sequence). Between the trimmed V and J ends, which lost 2 bases and 1 base, there was a span of 5 bases. The CDR3 consists of 13 residues. CDR3 sequence: CASSLPVQETQYF. CDR3 DNA: TGTGCCAGCAGCTTACCGGTCCAAGAGACCCAGTACTTC.

This chain joins TRBV2 and TRBJ1-6, with D perhaps TRBD1 (5 bases). CDR1 and CDR2 from the germline V gene are SNHLY and FYNNEI. The CDR3 is 16 residues long. Between the trimmed V and J ends, which lost 1 base and 10 bases, there was a span of 17 bases. The CDR3 nucleotides are TGTGCCAGCAGTGAAGTAGGGACCCACCCTAGGTCACCCCTCCACTTT. It is translated as CASSEVGTHPRSPLHF.

This clonotype was recorded at least ten times. The DNA of the CDR3 is TGTGCCAGCAGCTTAGGATCCAGGGGAGGGACTGAAGCTTTCTTT. Translating gives CASSLGSRGGTEAFF. This rearrangement joins TRBV7-2 to TRBJ1-1; D is possibly TRBD1 (6 bases). Germline V gene data show CDR1 as SGHTA and CDR2 as FQGNSA. Trimming removed 1 base from V and 5 bases from J, with 14 bases in between. The CDR3 loop spans 15 amino acids. Full variable domain (outside the CDR3, taken from reference TRBV7-2 and TRBJ1-1): GAGVSQSPSNKVTEKGKDVELRCDPISGHTALYWYRQSLGQGLEFLIYFQGNSAPDKSGLPSDRFSAERTGGSVSTLTIQRTQQEDSAVYLCASSLGSRGGTEAFFGQGTRLTVV.

Only a few counts were recorded for this clonotype. The chain carries TRBV7-2 and TRBJ1-5; the D is unclear. V dropped 2 bases and J dropped 5 bases, with 10 bases sitting between them. From germline, CDR1 is SGHTA and CDR2 FQGNSA. The CDR3 extends over 14 amino acids. The CDR3 DNA reads as TGTGCCAGCAGCTTAAAGGGCGGTTATCAGCCCCAGCATTTT. Protein: CASSLKGGYQPQHF.

This clonotype occurred a few times. The rearrangement links TRBV5-1 to TRBJ1-6; 7 nucleotides agree with TRBD1. Germline loops: CDR1 SGHRS, CDR2 YFSETQ. Trimming took 0 bases from V and 9 from J; bases not matched to a gene: 9. The length of the CDR3 is 16 residues. The CDR3 DNA reads TGCGCCAGCAGCTTGGGGTCGACAGGGTCAATTTCACCCCTCCACTTT. It specifies CASSLGSTGSISPLHF. Looking up the rest from reference TRBV5-1 and TRBJ1-6 gives the full variable domain: KAGVTQTPRYLIKTRGQQVTLSCSPISGHRSVSWYQQTPGQGLQFLFEYFSETQRNKGNFPGRFSGRQFSNSRSEMNVSTLELGDSALYLCASSLGSTGSISPLHFGNGTRLTVT.

This clonotype has a handful of counts. The chain joins TRBV20-1 to TRBJ2-1; TRBD2 agrees at 10 bases. Looked up from germline, CDR1 is DFQATT and CDR2 is SNEGSKA (reference sequence). CDR3 length equals 15 residues. With V trimmed by 5 bases and J by 4 bases, 8 bases remained unmatched. CDR3 in DNA: TGCAGTGCTGCAACCGGGACTAGCGTGTACAATGAGCAGTTCTTC. Amino acid sequence: CSAATGTSVYNEQFF.

The rearrangement joins TRBV6-5 to TRBJ2-1; 8 bases fit TRBD2. CDR3 length: 15 residues. V lost 8 bases, J lost 0 bases, and 6 bases stayed unmatched. The germline V gene encodes CDR1 MNHEY and CDR2 SVGAGI. CDR3 bases: TGTGCCAGCGGGTTAGCGGGGCCCTCCTACAATGAGCAGTTCTTC. Protein: CASGLAGPSYNEQFF.

In this sample, this clonotype turned up many times. J is TRBJ2-7 and V is TRBV3-1; the D is unclear. Germline values: CDR1 LGHDT, CDR2 YNNKEL (reference sequence). V gave up 1 base and J gave up 7 bases, with 8 bases separating them. The CDR3 extends over 12 amino acids. The CDR3 DNA follows: TGTGCCAGCAGCCAAGCGACACGTGAGCAGTACTTC. Amino acids: CASSQATREQYF.

The V call is TRBV10-1, the J call TRBJ2-1, with no clear D. Trimming cost V 3 bases and J 1 base, with 7 bases left between them. CDR3 length: 14 residues. Germline CDR1 reads WNHNN; CDR2 reads SYGVQD (reference sequence). The CDR3 loop is CASSDGSSYNEQFF. CDR3 coding DNA: TGCGCCAGCAGTGACGGCAGTTCCTACAATGAGCAGTTCTTC.

This clonotype was counted a few times. The chain is built from TRBV7-2 and TRBJ1-4; D is perhaps TRBD1 (6 bases). Germline V lookup: CDR1 SGHTA, CDR2 FQGNSA. The CDR3 is 13 residues long. With 5 bases removed from V and 8 bases from J, the gap between germline ends came to 12 bases. For the CDR3, the DNA is TGTGCCAGCAGCCTTGGACAGATAGAAAAACTGTTTTTT. Residues: CASSLGQIEKLFF.

Many counts were recorded for this clonotype. The gene calls are TRBV2 and TRBJ2-1; D could derive from TRBD1 or TRBD2 (6 bases each). Germline V gene sequence: CDR1 SNHLY, CDR2 FYNNEI. Between the trimmed V and J ends, which lost 4 bases and 6 bases, there was a span of 22 bases. This CDR3 has 17 amino acids. CDR3 protein: CASSGGWGAIPSNEQFF. CDR3 bases: TGTGCCAGCAGTGGGGGCTGGGGGGCGATCCCTTCCAATGAGCAGTTCTTC.

There are many counts of this clonotype. The chain employs TRBV4-3 and TRBJ1-5; D remains unclear. CDR1 is LGHNA and CDR2 is YSLEER in the germline V gene. The CDR3 loop spans 17 amino acids. Trimming took off 0 bases at V and 0 bases at J, with 12 bases between the two ends. This CDR3 is CASSQDLEAGSNQPQHF. The CDR3, as DNA: TGCGCCAGCAGCCAAGATCTTGAGGCTGGTAGCAATCAGCCCCAGCATTTT.

This clonotype was seen repeatedly, ten times or more. The rearrangement uses TRBV27 and TRBJ2-1; 7 bases agree with TRBD1. The length of the CDR3 is 16 residues. J gave up 5 bases and V 6 bases, and 13 bases lay outside the gene matches. Germline CDR1 and CDR2: MNHEY and SMNVEV (reference sequence). CDR3 protein: CASRPLGGSTNNEQFF. The CDR3 bases are TGTGCCAGCAGGCCGCTAGGGGGCTCAACGAACAATGAGCAGTTCTTC.

This clonotype was detected ten times or more. The chain has TRBV28 and TRBJ2-5; TRBD2 agrees at 7 bases. The germline V gene has CDR1 MDHEN and CDR2 SYDVKM. CDR3 length: 15 residues. With 7 bases clipped from V and 1 base from J, the junction kept 9 bases outside the gene matches. CDR3 coding DNA: TGTGCCAGCACCCCAGCGGGGACCCGCCAAGAGACCCAGTACTTC. Amino acid sequence: CASTPAGTRQETQYF.

Concerning this clonotype itself: Being one base from a much bigger clone, this may be a read error. The chain has TRBV28 and TRBJ2-6, with D uncertain. The CDR3 contains 15 residues. Germline assignment: CDR1 MDHEN and CDR2 SYDVKM. CDR3 amino acids: CANSQVLSGANVLTF. The CDR3 region has the DNA TGTGCCAACAGTCAGGTCCTGTCGGGGGCCAACGTCCTGACTTTC.

In this sample, this clonotype turned up many times. The genes are TRBV7-2 and TRBJ2-1; D unresolved. Germline CDR1 reads SGHTA; CDR2 reads FQGNSA. This CDR3 is 12 amino acids long. V was clipped by 1 base and J by 8 bases, with 6 bases between them. CDR3 sequence: CASSLVLYEQFF. The CDR3 region has the DNA TGTGCCAGCAGCTTAGTGTTGTATGAGCAGTTCTTC.

This clonotype has at least ten counts. The gene calls are TRBV25-1 and TRBJ2-7, with D perhaps given as TRBD1 or TRBD2 (6 bases each). Per germline, CDR1 MGHDK and CDR2 SYGVNS. V lost 2 bases, J lost 7 bases, and 15 bases lay in between. There are 14 residues in the CDR3. CDR3: CASSERGPTGEQYF. For the CDR3, the DNA is TGTGCCAGCAGTGAACGGGGGCCCACCGGGGAGCAGTACTTC.

In its sample, this clonotype was seen many times. The J gene is TRBJ2-3, the V gene TRBV7-2; the D gene is possibly TRBD1 (6 bases). The V and J ends lost 5 bases and 4 bases respectively, with 10 bases between them. The CDR3 extends over 13 amino acids. The germline V gene encodes CDR1 SGHTA and CDR2 FQGNSA. The CDR3 here is CASSATGPDTQYF. Here the CDR3 DNA reads TGTGCCAGCAGCGCCACAGGGCCAGATACGCAGTATTTT.